This is a list of T cell receptor beta chains from one sample in a study of cytomegalovirus exposure and HLA in healthy donors. Data came from immunoSEQ multiplex PCR; TCRdb stores just in-frame clones and leaves some out. The table lists around 170,000 clones, 65% to 80% of them singletons. What was sequenced was PBMCs. These TCRs come from a woman in her twenties or thirties in good health and CMV-seropositive. The CDR3 runs from the conserved cysteine through the conserved F or W. D genes are given only for firm matches. Where a row states a size, it is once, few, many or the class of an expanded clone; other rows omit it.

D gene | J gene | clone size | V gene | CDR3 protein | CDR3 DNA
NA | TRBJ1-2 | NA | TRBV5-6 | CASRKWGADYGYTF | TGTGCCAGCCGAAAATGGGGCGCAGACTATGGCTACACCTTC
TRBD1 | TRBJ1-5 | few | TRBV9 | CASSATGGGQPQHF | TGTGCCAGCAGCGCTACAGGGGGAGGACAGCCCCAGCATTTT
NA | TRBJ1-2 | NA | TRBV5-5 | CASSLAPGQLNYGYTF | TGTGCCAGCAGCTTGGCCCCCGGACAGCTAAACTATGGCTACACCTTC
TRBD1 | TRBJ1-4 | once | TRBV5-5 | CASSSDRGPREKLFF | TGTGCCAGCAGCTCCGACAGGGGCCCGAGGGAAAAACTGTTTTTT
NA | TRBJ2-4 | NA | TRBV23-1 | CASIPRRQYF | TGCGCCAGCATTCCCCGCCGGCAGTACTTC
NA | TRBJ2-1 | once | TRBV15 | CATSRVTGNVEQFF | TGTGCCACCAGCAGAGTAACAGGGAACGTTGAGCAGTTCTTC
NA | TRBJ2-7 | few | TRBV13 | CASSYVSYEQYF | TGTGCCAGCAGCTACGTCTCCTACGAGCAGTACTTC
TRBD1 | TRBJ2-5 | NA | TRBV7-2 | CASSLWTGSQETQYF | TGTGCCAGCAGCTTATGGACAGGTTCGCAAGAGACCCAGTACTTC
NA | TRBJ1-5 | NA | TRBV18 | CASSPSGGAGQPQHF | TGTGCCAGCTCACCATCGGGGGGCGCGGGTCAGCCCCAGCATTTT
NA | TRBJ2-3 | NA | TRBV28 | CASSPGSTDTQYF | TGTGCCAGCAGTCCAGGGAGCACAGATACGCAGTATTTT
NA | TRBJ1-5 | NA | TRBV11-2 | CASSLDRTNQPQHF | TGTGCCAGCAGCTTAGATAGGACAAATCAGCCCCAGCATTTT
TRBD2 | TRBJ2-3 | few | TRBV4-1 | CASSQGPLGGNTQYF | TGCGCCAGCAGCCAAGGCCCCCTGGGGGGGAATACGCAGTATTTT
TRBD1 | TRBJ1-1 | NA | TRBV11-1 | CASSSAWTGLNTEAFF | TGTGCCAGCAGTTCAGCGTGGACAGGGCTGAACACTGAAGCTTTCTTT
TRBD1 | TRBJ2-1 | few | TRBV7-2 | CASSLGSYRGSSYNEQFF | TGTGCCAGCAGCTTGGGGAGTTACAGGGGGAGCTCCTACAATGAGCAGTTCTTC
TRBD1 | TRBJ2-3 | NA | TRBV4-1 | CASSPDRVGDTQYF | TGCGCCAGCAGCCCCGACAGGGTGGGAGATACGCAGTATTTT
NA | TRBJ1-6 | NA | TRBV7-9 | CASSDKGAYNSPLHF | TGTGCCAGCAGTGACAAGGGGGCCTATAATTCACCCCTCCACTTT